The sample holds many counts of the clone carrying this TCR beta chain. Combining iRepertoire HTBI primers with Arm-PCR of CDR3 regions, the authors built TCR beta libraries. Authors' methods: Overall, samples carried around 68 TRBV and 14 TRBJ segments. TCRdb re-derived calls from the multiplex PCR reads in MiXCR, one entry per CDR3 protein. TCRdb's processing, not the authors' own work, is the source of the V and J calls. The sample lists 350,000 to 400,000 distinct CDR3 sequences, around 15% occurring once. The time point was: newly diagnosed GD, antithyroid drugs for less than 3 months. Generation of the TCR library employed RNA extracted from PBMCs. These data belong to a study of regulatory T cells in long-lasting Graves disease. This sample was shared with a second study, whose subject was T cells in Graves' hyperthyroidism and ophthalmopathy.

This receptor was taken from a woman aged 18-30 years with Graves disease. The sample here was peripheral blood mononuclear cells (PBMCs), taken at new diagnosis, from a patient treated with antithyroid drugs.

The CDR3 loop reads CASNRQGAAEAFF. The CDR3 nucleotides are TGTGCCAGCAATAGACAGGGGGCTGCCGAAGCTTTCTTT. The chain couples TRBV6-1 to TRBJ1-1; 10 nucleotides match TRBD1. The CDR3 extends over 13 amino acids. Germline V lookup: CDR1 MNHNS, CDR2 SASEGT. V trimming: 7 bases; J trimming: 8 bases; junction bases outside the gene matches: 7.